Following are 27 T cell receptor beta chains from one sample sequenced in a study of CD8+CD57+ T cells in acquired aplastic anemia. It was genomic DNA that served as the template for profiling TCR beta VDJ and CDR3. TCRdb itself ran the reads through MiXCR, one entry per CDR3 protein. The sample lists 250,000 to 300,000 distinct CDR3 sequences, around 60% occurring once. Sequenced: sorted CD4+, CD8+, or CD8+CD57+ T cells (not recorded which) from PBMCs. These receptor sequences come from a human donor with severe aplastic anemia or a healthy control (not recorded which).

The chain links TRBV29-1 to TRBJ2-5; a weak D match, TRBD2 (5 bases). The CDR3 consists of 11 residues. The ends were cut back, 4 bases at V and 2 bases at J, with 5 bases in the middle. CDR1 SQVTM and CDR2 ANQGSEA come from the germline V gene. Written as DNA, the CDR3 is TGCAGCGTTGGAGGGCAAGAGACCCAGTACTTC. Translating gives CSVGGQETQYF.

This clonotype was seen ten or more times. V usage is TRBV4-1 and J usage is TRBJ1-2; D uncertain. Trimming stripped 1 base from V and 0 bases from J, with 9 bases between. The CDR3 is 15 residues long. The germline CDR1 and CDR2 sequences are MGHRA and YSYEKL. CDR3: CASSQGETANYGYTF. CDR3 in DNA: TGCGCCAGCAGCCAAGGAGAAACGGCTAACTATGGCTACACCTTC.

This clonotype showed up just a few times. The chain links TRBV9 to TRBJ1-6; 9 bases agree with TRBD1. CDR3 length equals 14 residues. The germline V gene has CDR1 SGDLS and CDR2 YYNGEE. Losses at the gene ends were 8 bases for V and 3 bases for J; bases not matched to a gene: 3. The CDR3 region is CASGTGLYNSPLHF. CDR3 sequence (DNA): TGTGCCAGTGGGACAGGGCTCTATAATTCACCCCTCCACTTT.

This clonotype was seen many times. The chain employs TRBV24-1 and TRBJ2-2; D not resolved. Trimming cost V 1 base and J 5 bases, with 4 bases left between them. The length of the CDR3 is 13 residues. In germline, CDR1 is KGHDR, CDR2 SFDVKD. The CDR3 region is CATSDFLTGELFF. DNA of the CDR3: TGTGCCACCAGTGATTTTCTGACCGGGGAGCTGTTTTTT.

This clonotype was seen at least ten times. This chain's CDR3 is CASSLAFSGNTIYF. In nucleotides, the CDR3 is TGTGCCAGCAGCTTAGCCTTTTCTGGAAACACCATATATTTT. The J gene is TRBJ1-3, the V gene TRBV7-8; no reliable D call. CDR3 length equals 14 residues. The V gene's germline CDR1 is SGHVS and CDR2 FQNEAQ. Deletions cut 0 bases from V and 1 base from J, with 4 bases between.

This chain links TRBV18 with TRBJ2-7; 7 bases are shared with TRBD1. The V segment lost 3 bases and the J segment 6 bases; nucleotides outside the gene matches: 11. Germline V gene lookup returns CDR1 KGHSH and CDR2 LQKENI. The CDR3 spans 15 residues. The chain's CDR3 is CASSPTGQRGSEQYF. The CDR3, as DNA: TGTGCCAGCTCACCGACGGGACAGAGGGGAAGCGAGCAGTACTTC.

This chain uses TRBV24-1 with TRBJ1-5; tentatively, D is TRBD1 (6 bases). The CDR3 runs to 16 residues. Germline CDR1 reads KGHDR; CDR2 reads SFDVKD. Trimming removed 0 bases from V and 3 bases from J, with 11 bases in between. The CDR3, as DNA: TGTGCCACCAGTGATTTGGCAGGGGATCACAATCAGCCCCAGCATTTT. Translating gives CATSDLAGDHNQPQHF.

The chain uses TRBV15 and TRBJ2-3, with no clear D. V was clipped by 0 bases and J by 3 bases, with 4 bases between them. The CDR3 is 13 residues long. Per germline, CDR1 LNHNV and CDR2 YYDKDF (reference sequence). This CDR3 is CATSRDPTDTQYF. Here the CDR3 DNA reads TGTGCCACCAGCAGAGATCCGACAGATACGCAGTATTTT. The full variable domain, its missing parts supplied by reference TRBV15 and TRBJ2-3, is DAMVIQNPRYQVTQFGKPVTLSCSQTLNHNVMYWYQQKSSQAPKLLFHYYDKDFNNEADTPDNFQSRRPNTSFCFLDIRSPGLGDTAMYLCATSRDPTDTQYFGPGTRLTVL.

This clonotype was observed a few times. This sequence joins TRBV7-3 and TRBJ1-5; D perhaps matches TRBD1 (5 bases). V was shortened by 3 bases and J by 0 bases, with 18 bases between the two germline ends. The CDR3 has 18 residues. Looked up from germline, CDR1 is SGHTA and CDR2 is FQGTGA. Written as DNA, the CDR3 is TGTGCCAGCAGCTTCACCGCCGGGACGGATCATAGCAATCAGCCCCAGCATTTT. Amino acids: CASSFTAGTDHSNQPQHF.

As to this clonotype: This may stem from a read error, because a much larger clone lies one nucleotide away. V and J are TRBV6-5 and TRBJ1-3; possible D gene TRBD1, 5 bases. This CDR3 comprises 14 residues. Germline assignment: CDR1 MNHEY and CDR2 SVGAGI. The CDR3 sequence is CANSSREIGNTIYF. In DNA, the CDR3 is TGTGCCAACAGTTCCAGGGAAATCGGAAACACCATATATTTT.

This clonotype was observed a handful of times. V gene TRBV7-9 combines with J gene TRBJ1-2; a weak D match, TRBD1 (6 bases). Looked up from germline, CDR1 is SEHNR and CDR2 is FQNEAQ (reference sequence). The CDR3 is made up of 12 amino acids. V dropped 7 bases and J dropped 8 bases, with 14 bases sitting between them. CDR3 DNA sequence: TGTGCCAGCAACCCCCCGGGACAAGGCTACACCTTC. This sequence encodes CASNPPGQGYTF. The variable domain in full, completed from reference TRBV7-9 and TRBJ1-2, reads DTGVSQNPRHKITKRGQNVTFRCDPISEHNRLYWYRQTLGQGPEFLTYFQNEAQLEKSRLLSDRFSAERPKGSFSTLEIQRTEQGDSAMYLCASNPPGQGYTFGSGTRLTVV.

This chain connects TRBV20-1 to TRBJ2-7; TRBD2 aligns across 11 bases. Germline CDR1 reads DFQATT; CDR2 reads SNEGSKA (reference sequence). The trim removed 3 bases at V and 3 bases at J, leaving 4 bases unmatched. The CDR3 consists of 14 residues. CDR3 DNA sequence: TGCAGTGCTAGTTTAGCGGGAGGGATCTACGAGCAGTACTTC. This gives the protein CSASLAGGIYEQYF.

The chain employs TRBV25-1 and TRBJ1-6, with D tentatively TRBD1 (5 bases). V lost 4 bases and J lost 8, with 15 bases in between. The CDR3 runs 15 residues. Germline V CDR1 and CDR2: MGHDK, SYGVNS. As DNA, the CDR3 is TGTGCCAGCAGTGGGGCGCGGGACGTATATTCACCCCTCCACTTT. Amino acids: CASSGARDVYSPLHF.

J is TRBJ2-7 and V is TRBV6-5; 9 bases are shared with TRBD1. The CDR3 totals 15 residues. V was pared by 0 bases and J by 4 bases, with 4 bases of the junction left unmatched. Germline-derived CDR1 and CDR2 are MNHEY and SVGAGI. Written as DNA, the CDR3 is TGTGCCAGCAGTTACTCGACAGGGGGGGCGTACGAGCAGTACTTC. Translated, it gives CASSYSTGGAYEQYF.

The chain uses TRBV30 and TRBJ2-3; 9 bases align to TRBD2. The trim removed 0 bases at V and 3 bases at J, leaving 1 base unmatched. The germline V gene encodes CDR1 GTSNPN and CDR2 SVGIG (reference sequence). The CDR3 runs to 14 residues. CDR3 sequence reads: CAWSVAGGTDTQYF. The CDR3 nucleotides are TGTGCCTGGAGTGTAGCGGGGGGTACAGATACGCAGTATTTT.

This clonotype was recorded only once. The chain is built from TRBV15 and TRBJ2-1, with D hard to call. Looked up from germline, CDR1 is LNHNV and CDR2 is YYDKDF (reference sequence). This CDR3 has 14 residues. Trimming cost V 1 base and J 5 bases, with 9 bases left between them. CDR3 amino acids: CATSRAFSDNEQFF. DNA of the CDR3: TGTGCCACCAGCAGAGCCTTCTCAGACAATGAGCAGTTCTTC.

This clonotype was counted only a few times. The chain employs TRBV7-9 and TRBJ1-6, with TRBD1 matching over 9 bases. There are 16 residues in the CDR3. The germline V gene encodes CDR1 SEHNR and CDR2 FQNEAQ (reference sequence). J gave up 7 bases and V 4 bases, and 8 bases lay outside the gene matches. The CDR3 protein is CASSSTGGWINSPLHF. CDR3 in DNA: TGTGCCAGCAGCTCCACAGGGGGCTGGATCAATTCACCCCTCCACTTT.

This sequence joins TRBV2 and TRBJ2-7; D gene uncertain. The CDR3 is 12 amino acids. Trimming removed 3 bases from V and 5 bases from J, with 8 bases in between. Germline CDR1 and CDR2: SNHLY and FYNNEI. The CDR3 protein is CASSDPGHEQYF. CDR3 bases: TGTGCCAGCAGTGACCCCGGTCACGAGCAGTACTTC.

This clonotype was counted a few times. It is unclear where the CDR3 begins or ends on the DNA, so no DNA is shown, and the CDR3 is as TCRdb lists it. The V call is TRBV5-1, the J call TRBJ1-2; the D call of TRBD1 is as the table states it, not checked on the DNA. The germline V gene has CDR1 SGHRS and CDR2 YFSETQ. The CDR3 has 17 residues if both end residues are counted. The CDR3 region is CASSGDRAVLGNYGCTF.

Worth noting for this clonotype: One end of the junction does not line up with germline, which may come from a read error. The chain links TRBV7-7 to TRBJ2-5; D uncertain. This CDR3 has 14 residues. The germline CDR1 and CDR2 sequences are SSHAT and FNYEAQ (reference sequence). In nucleotides, the CDR3 is TGTGCTAGCAGCTTAGATGGGCTAGTGGAGACCCTGTACTTC. Translating it yields CASSLDGLVETLYF.

The rearrangement uses TRBV20-1 and TRBJ2-5; D remains unclear. The CDR3 covers 13 residues. The germline V gene has CDR1 DFQATT and CDR2 SNEGSKA (reference sequence). V was trimmed by 3 bases and J by 2 bases, leaving 10 bases between them. CDR3 sequence (DNA): TGCAGTGCTAGTAGTGTAGGGCAAGAGACCCAGTACTTC. This codes for CSASSVGQETQYF.

This clonotype was counted only a few times. V is TRBV15 and J is TRBJ1-6, with D unresolved. This CDR3 spans 13 amino acids. With 5 bases removed from V and 9 bases from J, the gap between germline ends came to 11 bases. Germline V gives CDR1 LNHNV, CDR2 YYDKDF (reference sequence). The CDR3 DNA is TGTGCCACCAGCCCGTTCTTACGTTCACCCCTCCACTTT. Translating it yields CATSPFLRSPLHF. Full variable domain (remainder filled in from reference TRBV15 and TRBJ1-6): DAMVIQNPRYQVTQFGKPVTLSCSQTLNHNVMYWYQQKSSQAPKLLFHYYDKDFNNEADTPDNFQSRRPNTSFCFLDIRSPGLGDTAMYLCATSPFLRSPLHFGNGTRLTVT.

The chain joins TRBV20-1 to TRBJ2-1; the D gene is possibly TRBD2 (5 bases). V dropped 1 base and J dropped 8 bases, with 15 bases sitting between them. The CDR3 runs 14 residues. Germline CDR1 reads DFQATT; CDR2 reads SNEGSKA (reference sequence). The CDR3 DNA sequence: TGCAGTGCTAGAGGGACTGGCCTTCAGGATGAGCAGTTCTTC. Translation gives CSARGTGLQDEQFF.

This clonotype appeared many times. CDR3 bases: TGCAGTGCAAAGGCCGGGGGCTGGGATACGCAGTATTTT. Amino acids: CSAKAGGWDTQYF. The rearrangement joins TRBV20-1 to TRBJ2-3; D might be TRBD1 or TRBD2, each matching 6 bases. Germline assignment: CDR1 DFQATT and CDR2 SNEGSKA (reference sequence). The CDR3 is made up of 13 amino acids. V was clipped by 6 bases and J by 6 bases, with 16 bases between them.

The V gene is TRBV6-5, the J gene TRBJ1-2; 9 bases align to TRBD1. The CDR3 has 16 residues. V shed 5 bases and J 3 bases; nucleotides not matched to a gene: 10. Germline assignment: CDR1 MNHEY and CDR2 SVGAGI. The CDR3 sequence: CASSPNTRDRDYGYTF. In DNA, the CDR3 is TGTGCCAGCAGTCCAAATACCCGGGACAGGGACTATGGCTACACCTTC.

The chain is built from TRBV24-1 and TRBJ2-7; possible D gene TRBD2, 5 bases. Trimming stripped 0 bases from V and 4 bases from J, with 6 bases between. CDR3 length: 13 amino acids. Germline V gives CDR1 KGHDR, CDR2 SFDVKD. The CDR3: CATSDLRGYEQYF. The CDR3 nucleotides read TGTGCCACCAGTGATTTGCGAGGGTACGAGCAGTACTTC.

The genes are TRBV6-5 and TRBJ1-2, with 9 positions matching TRBD1. This CDR3 spans 14 amino acids. Germline CDR1 MNHEY, CDR2 SVGAGI. The trim removed 6 bases at V and 2 bases at J, leaving 4 bases unmatched. The CDR3 nucleotides read TGTGCCAGCAGGACAACAGGGGGCAACTATGGCTACACCTTC. Encoded protein: CASRTTGGNYGYTF.